This T cell receptor (beta chain) originates from a study of blood T cell repertoires in COVID-19. Study-level background: Italy, Spain and the United States were the sources of the convalescent and acute COVID-19 samples.

This clone was found a few times. How the authors handled the data: Reference gene primer amplification gave nucleated cell count estimates. Data came from immunoSEQ multiplex PCR; TCRdb stores just in-frame clones and leaves some out. The V and J calls and clone size are taken from that table; D and trimming were inferred from the DNA. The sample lists roughly 220,000 clones; 80% to 85% were seen once. Per the germline V gene, CDR1 is SGHTA and CDR2 is FQGTGA. The CDR3 has 14 residues. Trimming pared 5 bases from V and 3 bases from J, leaving 13 bases between. This chain joins TRBV7-3 and TRBJ1-2; a weak D match, TRBD1 (6 bases). Sequenced: peripheral blood. This receptor was identified in an older woman who had recovered from COVID-19. This chain's CDR3 is CASSISGGDYGYTF. Here the CDR3 DNA reads TGTGCCAGCAGCATTAGCGGGGGCGACTATGGCTACACCTTC.